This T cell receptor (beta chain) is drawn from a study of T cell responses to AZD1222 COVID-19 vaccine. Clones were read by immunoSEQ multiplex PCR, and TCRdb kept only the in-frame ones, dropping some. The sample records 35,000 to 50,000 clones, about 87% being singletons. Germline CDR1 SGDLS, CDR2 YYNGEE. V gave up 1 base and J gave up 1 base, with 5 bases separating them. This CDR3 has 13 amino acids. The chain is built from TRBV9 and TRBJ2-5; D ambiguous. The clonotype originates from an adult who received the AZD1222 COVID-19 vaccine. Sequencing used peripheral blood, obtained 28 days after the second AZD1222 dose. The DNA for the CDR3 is TGTGCCAGCAGCGTACAAATCCAAGAGACCCAGTACTTC. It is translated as CASSVQIQETQYF.